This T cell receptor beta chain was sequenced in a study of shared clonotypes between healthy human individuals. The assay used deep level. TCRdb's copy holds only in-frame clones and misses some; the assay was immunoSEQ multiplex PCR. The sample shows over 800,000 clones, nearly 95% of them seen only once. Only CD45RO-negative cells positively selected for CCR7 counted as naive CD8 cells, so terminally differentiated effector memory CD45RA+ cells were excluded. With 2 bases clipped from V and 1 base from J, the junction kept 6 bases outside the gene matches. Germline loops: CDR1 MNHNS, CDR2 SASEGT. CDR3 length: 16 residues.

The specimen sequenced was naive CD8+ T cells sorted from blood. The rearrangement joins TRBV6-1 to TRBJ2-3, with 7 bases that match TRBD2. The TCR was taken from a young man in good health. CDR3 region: CASSERVGRGTDTQYF. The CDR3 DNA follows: TGTGCCAGCAGTGAAAGGGTGGGGAGGGGCACAGATACGCAGTATTTT.